This T cell receptor (beta chain) is from a study of cytomegalovirus exposure and HLA in healthy donors. The CDR3 sequence is 15 residues long. The V gene's germline CDR1 is SGHRS and CDR2 YFSETQ. V trimming: 1 base; J trimming: 5 bases; junction bases outside the gene matches: 6. The PCR was carried out with 60 Vbeta primers and 13 Jbeta primers. The data were produced by immunoSEQ multiplex PCR, yet TCRdb's version contains in-frame clones alone and is incomplete. The sample gives around 140,000 clones, 70% to 85% of which show up once; approximately 1.5% is in the top ten. V is TRBV5-1 and J is TRBJ1-1; 9 bases fit TRBD1. Input material: PBMCs. The TCR sequence derives from a man aged 30 to 45 in good health and CMV-seropositive. This chain's CDR3 is CASSLMDRGGTEAFF. The DNA of the CDR3 is TGCGCCAGCAGCTTGATGGACAGGGGAGGAACTGAAGCTTTCTTT.